These 26 T cell receptor beta chains were all obtained from the same sample, sequenced in a study of CD8 T cells in Susac syndrome. RNA in amounts of roughly 0.5 to 1 ug was reverse transcribed with random hexamers. TCRdb re-called the immunoSEQ multiplex PCR reads through MiXCR, storing one row per CDR3 protein. The repertoire has 40,000 to 60,000 distinct CDR3 sequences, 93% of them found once; the top ten carry around 0.55%. The specimen was CD8+ T cells from PBMCs. The source is a human donor with multiple sclerosis.

The CDR3 loop is CASSLGQGETQYF. In DNA form, the CDR3 reads TGCGCCAGCAGCTTGGGTCAGGGGGAGACCCAGTACTTC. V usage is TRBV5-1 and J usage is TRBJ2-5; D might be TRBD1 (6 bases). From germline, CDR1 is SGHRS and CDR2 YFSETQ. The CDR3 has 13 amino acids. V was pared by 0 bases and J by 5 bases, with 8 bases between.

The chain carries TRBV4-1 and TRBJ1-1; TRBD1 matches 10 bases. The germline V gene encodes CDR1 MGHRA and CDR2 YSYEKL. The CDR3 contains 17 residues. With V trimmed by 3 bases and J by 1 base, 8 bases remained unmatched. This CDR3 is CASSHVTGGNGNTEAFF. CDR3 in DNA: TGCGCCAGCAGCCACGTGACAGGGGGCAACGGGAACACTGAAGCTTTCTTT.

The chain links TRBV7-9 to TRBJ2-3; D is undetermined. The germline CDR1 and CDR2 sequences are SEHNR and FQNEAQ (reference sequence). Trimming removed 1 base at V and 6 bases at J, with 11 bases between. CDR3 length: 14 residues. The CDR3, as DNA: TGTGCCAGCAGCTTAGGAGTCCGGGCGGATACGCAGTATTTT. It codes for CASSLGVRADTQYF.

The gene calls are TRBV6-2 or TRBV6-3 and TRBJ2-5, with D unresolved. The CDR3 extends over 16 amino acids. With 2 bases removed from V and 1 base from J, the gap between germline ends came to 14 bases. Looked up from germline, CDR1 is MNHEY and CDR2 is SVGEGT. The chain's CDR3 is CASSYRDLVLQETQYF. The DNA for the CDR3 is TGTGCCAGCAGTTACAGAGACCTTGTTCTCCAAGAGACCCAGTACTTC.

The V and J genes are TRBV4-2 and TRBJ2-1; D assignment may be TRBD1 or TRBD2 (5 bases each). The CDR3 has 10 amino acids. Germline CDR1 is LGHNA and CDR2 is YNFKEQ. V dropped 8 bases and J dropped 8 bases, with 7 bases sitting between them. The CDR3 reads CASGDDEQFF. CDR3 coding DNA: TGTGCCAGCGGGGACGATGAGCAGTTCTTC.

Here the CDR3 reads CASTDIVNYGYTF. The CDR3 DNA reads TGTGCCAGCACGGACATAGTTAACTATGGCTACACCTTC. V is TRBV12-3 or TRBV12-4 and J is TRBJ1-2; perhaps TRBD1 as D (5 bases). The CDR3 has 13 amino acids. Trimming stripped 7 bases from V and 1 base from J, with 10 bases between.

J is TRBJ2-5 and V is TRBV7-9; the match to TRBD2 covers 7 bases. CDR1 is SEHNR, CDR2 FQNEAQ, per germline (reference sequence). There are 15 residues in the CDR3. Trimming at V came to 4 bases and at J to 1 base, leaving 6 bases not matched to a gene. CDR3 amino acids: CASSSTGGPQETQYF. CDR3 in DNA: TGTGCCAGCAGCTCTACGGGAGGTCCCCAAGAGACCCAGTACTTC. The full variable domain, in which reference TRBV7-9 and TRBJ2-5 provide the parts outside the CDR3, is DTGVSQNPRHKITKRGQNVTFRCDPISEHNRLYWYRQTLGQGPEFLTYFQNEAQLEKSRLLSDRFSAERPKGSFSTLEIQRTEQGDSAMYLCASSSTGGPQETQYFGPGTRLLVL.

The chain joins TRBV9 to TRBJ2-7; D may correspond to TRBD1 or TRBD2 (6 bases each). The V end lost 3 bases, the J end lost 9 bases, and 10 bases lay between the germline ends. The CDR3 contains 11 residues. The germline gives CDR1 SGDLS, CDR2 YYNGEE. Here the CDR3 reads CASSGRGGQYF. For the CDR3, the DNA is TGTGCCAGCAGCGGCAGGGGAGGGCAGTACTTC.

The gene calls are TRBV7-9 and TRBJ1-1; D call uncertain. Germline V lookup: CDR1 SEHNR, CDR2 FQNEAQ (reference sequence). Between the trimmed V and J ends, which lost 1 base and 5 bases, there was a span of 8 bases. The CDR3 has 13 residues. In nucleotides, the CDR3 is TGTGCCAGCAGCTTAGGAGGTGGGACTGAAGCTTTCTTT. This sequence encodes CASSLGGGTEAFF.

The V gene is TRBV7-3, the J gene TRBJ2-5; either TRBD1 or TRBD2 may fit D (6 bases each). V was pared by 5 bases and J by 4 bases, with 20 bases between. CDR3 size: 16 residues. Per germline, CDR1 SGHTA and CDR2 FQGTGA. The CDR3 coding sequence is TGTGCCAGCAGCACCGGGACAAAACCCGGGGGAGAGACCCAGTACTTC. Its translation is CASSTGTKPGGETQYF.

The chain uses TRBV7-9 and TRBJ2-1; 10 nucleotides match TRBD2. Trimming cost V 6 bases and J 6 bases; bases outside gene matches: 11. The CDR3 runs 16 residues. Looked up from germline, CDR1 is SEHNR and CDR2 is FQNEAQ (reference sequence). In DNA form, the CDR3 reads TGTGCCAGCAGTTTCAGAAGCGGGGGGGCAAGCAATGAGCAGTTCTTC. This codes for CASSFRSGGASNEQFF.

V and J are TRBV3-1 and TRBJ1-4; 7 nucleotides agree with TRBD1. Looked up from germline, CDR1 is LGHDT and CDR2 is YNNKEL (reference sequence). This CDR3 is built from 13 residues. Trimming cost V 6 bases and J 2 bases; bases outside gene matches: 0. Here the CDR3 reads CASRGQTNEKLFF. The CDR3 bases are TGTGCCAGCAGGGGACAGACTAATGAAAAACTGTTTTTT.

The CDR3 DNA follows: TGTGCCAGCTCACCAAGAGGAAACACCATATATTTT. This codes for CASSPRGNTIYF. The chain joins TRBV18 to TRBJ1-3; no clear D. The germline V gene encodes CDR1 KGHSH and CDR2 LQKENI. V was cut by 2 bases and J by 4 bases, with 3 bases left in between. CDR3 length: 12 amino acids.

The chain couples TRBV27 to TRBJ1-2; D is unclear. Germline loops: CDR1 MNHEY, CDR2 SMNVEV (reference sequence). The CDR3 has 14 residues. The V end lost 5 bases, the J end lost 8 bases, and 18 bases lay between the germline ends. This CDR3 reads CASSPLGLPSGYTF. The CDR3, as DNA: TGTGCCAGCAGTCCACTAGGACTTCCTTCAGGCTACACCTTC.

This chain links TRBV20-1 with TRBJ2-6; no firm D call. There are 15 residues in the CDR3. V lost 6 bases, J lost 1 base, and 13 bases lay in between. Per the germline V gene, CDR1 is DFQATT and CDR2 is SNEGSKA (reference sequence). The CDR3 loop is CSAVVRHSGANVLTF. In DNA form, the CDR3 reads TGCAGTGCCGTAGTTAGGCATTCTGGGGCCAACGTCCTGACTTTC.

V gene TRBV6-1 combines with J gene TRBJ1-5; D remains unclear. Per germline, CDR1 MNHNS and CDR2 SASEGT. The CDR3 sequence is 15 residues long. With 3 bases removed from V and 5 bases from J, the gap between germline ends came to 14 bases. The CDR3 nucleotides read TGTGCCAGCAGTGAGGACGTCCCTCGGGATCAGCCCCAGCATTTT. The encoded protein is CASSEDVPRDQPQHF.

The CDR3 loop reads CASSPYRGNSYEQYF. CDR3 nucleotide sequence: TGTGCCAGCAGCCCATACAGGGGAAACTCCTACGAGCAGTACTTC. The V and J genes are TRBV28 and TRBJ2-7, with 7 bases lining up with TRBD1. This CDR3 region has 15 residues. The junction had 8 bases not matched to a gene; V was cut back by 6 bases and J by 0 bases. The germline V gene encodes CDR1 MDHEN and CDR2 SYDVKM. Full variable domain (outside the CDR3, taken from reference TRBV28 and TRBJ2-7): DVKVTQSSRYLVKRTGEKVFLECVQDMDHENMFWYRQDPGLGLRLIYFSYDVKMKEKGDIPEGYSVSREKKERFSLILESASTNQTSMYLCASSPYRGNSYEQYFGPGTRLTVT.

V is TRBV6-4 and J is TRBJ1-5, with D unresolved. V was trimmed by 0 bases and J by 4 bases, leaving 7 bases between them. The CDR3 extends over 14 amino acids. Germline CDR1 MRHNA, CDR2 SNTAGT. CDR3 in DNA: TGTGCCAGCAGTGACTCATTCACGAATCAGCCCCAGCATTTT. Residues: CASSDSFTNQPQHF.

The genes are TRBV9 and TRBJ2-1, with TRBD2 matching over 8 bases. Trimming took 4 bases from V and 5 from J; bases not matched to a gene: 5. The CDR3 totals 14 residues. CDR1 is SGDLS and CDR2 is YYNGEE in the germline V gene. The CDR3 DNA is TGTGCCAGCAGCCCGGGAGGGGAGGACAATGAGCAGTTCTTC. Protein product: CASSPGGEDNEQFF.

The rearrangement uses TRBV30 and TRBJ1-1, with 8 positions matching TRBD1. The trim removed 0 bases at V and 7 bases at J, leaving 4 bases unmatched. Germline CDR1 reads GTSNPN; CDR2 reads SVGIG (reference sequence). This CDR3 has 13 residues. The CDR3 is CAWSVSGTGEAFF. The CDR3 bases are TGTGCCTGGAGTGTGTCCGGGACAGGTGAAGCTTTCTTT.

The rearrangement joins TRBV2 to TRBJ2-5; D remains ambiguous. Trimming removed 7 bases at V and 5 bases at J, with 17 bases between. Germline V gives CDR1 SNHLY, CDR2 FYNNEI. The CDR3 has 14 residues. The CDR3 region has the DNA TGTGCCAGCATTATTTTAGGGATTTCGGAGACCCAGTACTTC. This gives the protein CASIILGISETQYF.

The chain links TRBV20-1 to TRBJ2-5; maybe TRBD2 (5 bases). Trimming removed 4 bases from V and 5 bases from J, with 17 bases in between. Germline V gives CDR1 DFQATT, CDR2 SNEGSKA (reference sequence). The CDR3 totals 14 residues. CDR3 in amino acids: CSAIGLFQGETQYF. The DNA of the CDR3 is TGCAGTGCTATTGGACTTTTTCAAGGGGAGACCCAGTACTTC.

The chain has TRBV2 and TRBJ2-4; 8 bases agree with TRBD2. Germline CDR1 reads SNHLY; CDR2 reads FYNNEI. V shed 11 bases, J shed 3 bases, and the junction held 18 bases outside the gene matches. CDR3 length equals 17 residues. The CDR3 loop reads CASRVPGLAAVKNIQYF. Here the CDR3 DNA reads TGTGCCTCAAGGGTTCCCGGACTAGCTGCGGTCAAAAACATTCAGTACTTC. The full variable domain, in which reference TRBV2 and TRBJ2-4 provide the parts outside the CDR3, is EPEVTQTPSHQVTQMGQEVILRCVPISNHLYFYWYRQILGQKVEFLVSFYNNEISEKSEIFDDQFSVERPDGSNFTLKIRSTKLEDSAMYFCASRVPGLAAVKNIQYFGAGTRLSVL.

This chain connects TRBV5-6 to TRBJ2-7, with 11 bases that match TRBD2. Germline trimming cut 0 bases from V and 0 bases from J; bases unmatched to any gene: 8. The CDR3 totals 18 residues. Germline values: CDR1 SGHDT, CDR2 YYEEEE. CDR3 amino acids: CASSLDATSGVISYEQYF. The CDR3 region has the DNA TGTGCCAGCAGCTTGGATGCGACTAGCGGGGTGATCTCCTACGAGCAGTACTTC.

This chain connects TRBV28 to TRBJ1-3, with D hard to call. The germline V gene encodes CDR1 MDHEN and CDR2 SYDVKM. V lost 6 bases and J 0 bases, leaving 21 bases between the germline ends. This CDR3 has 18 residues. CDR3 residues: CASRPLGGSQISGNTIYF. CDR3 bases: TGTGCCAGCAGACCTCTCGGTGGGAGTCAGATCTCTGGAAACACCATATATTTT.

J is TRBJ2-1 and V is TRBV6-2 or TRBV6-3; 7 bases line up with TRBD1. Looked up from germline, CDR1 is MNHEY and CDR2 is SVGEGT. The ends lost 7 bases at V and 7 bases at J; junction bases unmatched: 7. The CDR3 runs to 13 residues. CDR3 protein: CASNPTGLNEQFF. For the CDR3, the DNA is TGTGCCAGCAATCCGACAGGGCTAAATGAGCAGTTCTTC.